This T cell receptor (beta chain) was identified in a study of shared T cell receptors in the human thymus. The assay was immunoSEQ multiplex PCR, and TCRdb's table has in-frame clones only and misses some. The table has roughly 660,000 clones, approximately 88% seen once. CDR3 length equals 12 residues. V was shortened by 4 bases and J by 4 bases, with 9 bases between the two germline ends. Germline V CDR1 and CDR2: SGHTS, YDEGEE. Another study also made use of these data, one on human thymus T cells. That report adds: Having surgery to correct congenital heart defects, healthy Finnish infants acted as the donors. In corrective heart surgery, resections were taken, and these provided the thymus tissue. Thymic TCR repertoires of unrelated people reportedly overlapped highly.

This receptor was identified in a boy in the first two years of life with a congenital heart defect. Material: thymocytes. The chain combines TRBV5-8 with TRBJ2-7, with D uncertain. The CDR3 loop is CASSLATYEQYF. CDR3 nucleotides: TGTGCCAGCAGCCTGGCCACATACGAGCAGTACTTC.